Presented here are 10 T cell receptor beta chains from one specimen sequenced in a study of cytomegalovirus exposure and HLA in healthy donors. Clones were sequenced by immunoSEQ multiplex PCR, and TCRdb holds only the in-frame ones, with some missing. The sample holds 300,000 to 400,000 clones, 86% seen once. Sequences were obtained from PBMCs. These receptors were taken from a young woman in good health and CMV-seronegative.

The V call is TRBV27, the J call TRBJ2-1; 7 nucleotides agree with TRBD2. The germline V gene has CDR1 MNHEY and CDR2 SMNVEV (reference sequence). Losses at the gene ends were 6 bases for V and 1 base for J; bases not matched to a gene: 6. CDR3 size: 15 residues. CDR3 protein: CASRLLAVSYNEQFF. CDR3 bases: TGTGCCAGCAGGCTCCTAGCGGTTTCCTACAATGAGCAGTTCTTC.

CDR3 in amino acids: CATSSGAGVYNEQFF. Here the CDR3 DNA reads TGTGCCACCAGCAGTGGGGCGGGAGTTTACAATGAGCAGTTCTTC. The rearrangement links TRBV15 to TRBJ2-1; 7 nucleotides line up with TRBD2. V lost 3 bases and J lost 4; bases outside the gene matches: 6. Germline V CDR1 and CDR2: LNHNV, YYDKDF (reference sequence). The CDR3 is 15 residues long. The full variable domain, in which reference TRBV15 and TRBJ2-1 provide the parts outside the CDR3, is DAMVIQNPRYQVTQFGKPVTLSCSQTLNHNVMYWYQQKSSQAPKLLFHYYDKDFNNEADTPDNFQSRRPNTSFCFLDIRSPGLGDTAMYLCATSSGAGVYNEQFFGPGTRLTVL.

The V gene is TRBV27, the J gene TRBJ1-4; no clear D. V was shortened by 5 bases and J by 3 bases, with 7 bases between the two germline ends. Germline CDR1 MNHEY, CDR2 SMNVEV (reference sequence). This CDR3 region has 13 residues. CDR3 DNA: TGTGCCAGCAGTACGAGAGCTAATGAAAAACTGTTTTTT. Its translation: CASSTRANEKLFF. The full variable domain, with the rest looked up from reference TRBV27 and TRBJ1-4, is EAQVTQNPRYLITVTGKKLTVTCSQNMNHEYMSWYRQDPGLGLRQIYYSMNVEVTDKGDVPEGYKVSRKEKRNFPLILESPSPNQTSLYFCASSTRANEKLFFGSGTQLSVL.

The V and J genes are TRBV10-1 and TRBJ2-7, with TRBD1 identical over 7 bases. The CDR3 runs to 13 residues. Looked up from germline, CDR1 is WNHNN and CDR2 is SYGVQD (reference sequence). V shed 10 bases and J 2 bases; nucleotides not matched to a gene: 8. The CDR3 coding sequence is TGCGCCAAGGAACAGGGGCGAACCTACGAGCAGTACTTC. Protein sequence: CAKEQGRTYEQYF.

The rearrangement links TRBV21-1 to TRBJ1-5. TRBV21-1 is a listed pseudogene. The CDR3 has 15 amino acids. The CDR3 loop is CASSKAYSSNQPQHF. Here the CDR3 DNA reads TGTGCCAGCAGCAAAGCGTATAGCAGCAATCAGCCCCAGCATTTT.

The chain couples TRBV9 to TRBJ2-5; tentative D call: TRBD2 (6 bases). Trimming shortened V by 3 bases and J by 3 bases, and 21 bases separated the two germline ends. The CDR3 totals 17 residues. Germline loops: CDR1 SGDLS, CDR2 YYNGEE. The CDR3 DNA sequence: TGTGCCAGCAGCGCGGGGGTACGGGGCCGGGGAAAAGAGACCCAGTACTTC. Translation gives CASSAGVRGRGKETQYF.

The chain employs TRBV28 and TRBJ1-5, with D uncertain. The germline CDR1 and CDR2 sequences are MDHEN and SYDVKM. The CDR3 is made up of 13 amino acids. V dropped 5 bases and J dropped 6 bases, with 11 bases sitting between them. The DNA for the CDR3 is TGTGCCAGCAGTCTGAGGTCTGGTCAGCCCCAGCATTTT. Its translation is CASSLRSGQPQHF.

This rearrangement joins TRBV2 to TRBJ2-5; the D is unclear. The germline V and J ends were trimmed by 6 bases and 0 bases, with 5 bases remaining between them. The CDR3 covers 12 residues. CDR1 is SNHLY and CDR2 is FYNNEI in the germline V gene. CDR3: CASRRYQETQYF. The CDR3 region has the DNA TGTGCCAGCAGACGGTACCAAGAGACCCAGTACTTC.

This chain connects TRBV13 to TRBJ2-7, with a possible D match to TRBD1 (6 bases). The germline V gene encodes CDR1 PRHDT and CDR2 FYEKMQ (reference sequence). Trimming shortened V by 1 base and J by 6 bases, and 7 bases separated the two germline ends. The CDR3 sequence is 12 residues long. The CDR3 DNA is TGTGCCAGCAGCTTAGAAGGGGGCGAGCAGTACTTC. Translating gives CASSLEGGEQYF.

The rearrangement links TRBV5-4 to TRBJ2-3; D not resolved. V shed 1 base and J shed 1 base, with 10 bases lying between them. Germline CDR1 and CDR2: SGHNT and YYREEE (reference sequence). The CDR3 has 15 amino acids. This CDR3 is CASSLQNLRTDTQYF. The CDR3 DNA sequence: TGTGCCAGCAGCTTGCAGAACCTTCGCACAGATACGCAGTATTTT.